The 27 T cell receptor beta chains listed next were all sequenced from one sample in a study of cytomegalovirus exposure and HLA in healthy donors. The PCR contained 60 Vbeta and 13 Jbeta primers. Sequenced by immunoSEQ multiplex PCR; TCRdb stores in-frame clones only, minus some. The sample has about 150,000 clones, approximately 80% seen once. The material sequenced was PBMCs. The receptors derive from a man aged 30-40 years in good health and CMV-seropositive.

The J gene is TRBJ2-3, the V gene TRBV19; D is ambiguous. The CDR3 totals 13 residues. Trimming took 6 bases from V and 3 from J, leaving 10 bases between them. In germline, CDR1 is LNHDA, CDR2 SQIVND (reference sequence). CDR3 nucleotides: TGTGCCAGTAGGCCCACAAGAACAGATACGCAGTATTTT. Protein product: CASRPTRTDTQYF.

The V call is TRBV27, the J call TRBJ2-3; tentative D call: TRBD2 (6 bases). V was trimmed by 7 bases and J by 3 bases, leaving 20 bases between them. The CDR3 is 16 residues long. Germline V CDR1 and CDR2: MNHEY, SMNVEV (reference sequence). Here the CDR3 reads CASTLHGREGTDTQYF. CDR3 coding DNA: TGTGCCAGCACCCTTCACGGGCGGGAAGGGACAGATACGCAGTATTTT.

V is TRBV18 and J is TRBJ2-2; TRBD1 matches at 8 bases. Trimming at V came to 6 bases and at J to 6 bases, leaving 9 bases not matched to a gene. The CDR3 sequence is 15 residues long. Germline CDR1 reads KGHSH; CDR2 reads LQKENI. The CDR3 protein is CASSPTGGEAGELFF. CDR3 DNA sequence: TGTGCCAGCTCGCCCACAGGGGGTGAGGCCGGGGAGCTGTTTTTT.

This chain joins TRBV9 and TRBJ1-4, with TRBD1 as a possible D gene (6 bases). This CDR3 spans 15 amino acids. V was trimmed by 3 bases and J by 8 bases, leaving 17 bases between them. Germline assignment: CDR1 SGDLS and CDR2 YYNGEE. CDR3 coding DNA: TGTGCCAGCAGCGAAGGAAGGGGGGGTTGGGAAAAACTGTTTTTT. Its translation is CASSEGRGGWEKLFF.

V usage is TRBV2 and J usage is TRBJ1-5; D is perhaps TRBD1 (6 bases). V was clipped by 6 bases and J by 2 bases, with 14 bases between them. Germline V gives CDR1 SNHLY, CDR2 FYNNEI. The CDR3 spans 15 residues. CDR3 DNA: TGTGCCAGCAGAGAGACAGGATACGGCAATCAGCCCCAGCATTTT. Amino acids: CASRETGYGNQPQHF.

The chain couples TRBV6-6 to TRBJ1-2, with D unclear. V was shortened by 2 bases and J by 3 bases, with 7 bases between the two germline ends. This CDR3 spans 13 amino acids. Germline V lookup: CDR1 MNHNY, CDR2 SVGAGI (reference sequence). Here the CDR3 reads CASSYVRDYGYTF. CDR3 coding DNA: TGTGCCAGCAGTTACGTGCGGGACTATGGCTACACCTTC.

V usage is TRBV6-1 and J usage is TRBJ2-1, with TRBD2 matching over 8 bases. The V and J ends lost 7 bases and 2 bases, in that order; junction bases with no gene match: 4. This CDR3 region has 14 residues. In germline, CDR1 is MNHNS, CDR2 SASEGT. Here the CDR3 DNA reads TGTGCCAGCACCTGGGGACTAGCCTACAATGAGCAGTTCTTC. Translating it yields CASTWGLAYNEQFF.

The table lists this clone with a few counts. CDR3 protein: CASSLDRGHNYGYTF. The CDR3 DNA reads as TGTGCCAGCAGTCTGGACAGGGGCCATAACTATGGCTACACCTTC. The chain recombines TRBV2 with TRBJ1-2; the match to TRBD1 covers 9 bases. The CDR3 runs to 15 residues. Germline V gene sequence: CDR1 SNHLY, CDR2 FYNNEI. Germline trimming cut 5 bases from V and 1 base from J; bases unmatched to any gene: 5. The variable domain in full, completed from reference TRBV2 and TRBJ1-2, reads EPEVTQTPSHQVTQMGQEVILRCVPISNHLYFYWYRQILGQKVEFLVSFYNNEISEKSEIFDDQFSVERPDGSNFTLKIRSTKLEDSAMYFCASSLDRGHNYGYTFGSGTRLTVV.

V usage is TRBV4-1 and J usage is TRBJ1-2; D is unresolved. The CDR3 runs 17 residues. The V gene's germline CDR1 is MGHRA and CDR2 YSYEKL. V lost 1 base and J 1 base, leaving 16 bases between the germline ends. The CDR3 here is CASSQADLGQGNYGYTF. CDR3 nucleotides: TGCGCCAGCAGCCAAGCAGACCTTGGGCAAGGTAACTATGGCTACACCTTC.

This chain uses TRBV4-2 with TRBJ2-1; the D gene is possibly TRBD2 (6 bases). Germline loops: CDR1 LGHNA, CDR2 YNFKEQ. This CDR3 spans 13 amino acids. V was cut by 0 bases and J by 12 bases, with 12 bases left in between. The CDR3 reads CASSQDRSSGQFF. The CDR3 bases are TGTGCCAGCAGCCAAGATCGGAGTAGCGGGCAGTTCTTC.

This sequence joins TRBV5-3 and TRBJ1-6; D is unresolved. TRBV5-3 counts as an open reading frame of uncertain function. The V end was cut by 1 base, the J end by 7 bases, with 36 bases between. The CDR3 has 23 residues. CDR3 sequence: CARSLNRVEGKRLTYPGNSPLHF. The CDR3 coding sequence is TGTGCCAGAAGCTTGAATCGCGTAGAGGGCAAGCGACTAACCTATCCTGGGAATTCACCCCTCCACTTT.

The table lists this clone with a few counts. The chain carries TRBV2 and TRBJ2-7, with 10 nucleotides matching TRBD1. The length of the CDR3 is 15 residues. The V gene's germline CDR1 is SNHLY and CDR2 FYNNEI. J gave up 3 bases and V 7 bases, and 9 bases lay outside the gene matches. This CDR3 is CASKISGTGVYEQYF. CDR3 bases: TGTGCCAGCAAGATATCCGGGACAGGGGTCTACGAGCAGTACTTC.

The chain combines TRBV11-2 with TRBJ1-6; 9 bases agree with TRBD1. The V segment lost 4 bases and the J segment 14 bases; nucleotides outside the gene matches: 9. The CDR3 extends over 14 amino acids. CDR1 and CDR2 (germline): SGHAT, FQNNGV. The CDR3 DNA sequence: TGTGCCAGCAGCTCAGGACAGGGGTTAAGAACCCTCCACTTT. Its translation is CASSSGQGLRTLHF.

The chain carries TRBV2 and TRBJ2-7; TRBD2 is a possible D gene (5 bases). Looked up from germline, CDR1 is SNHLY and CDR2 is FYNNEI. The CDR3 is made up of 14 amino acids. The V gene lost 2 bases and the J gene lost 2 bases, with 10 bases spanning the gap. The CDR3 is CASSEQETTYEQYF. The DNA of the CDR3 is TGTGCCAGCAGTGAACAGGAGACTACCTACGAGCAGTACTTC.

The chain recombines TRBV13 with TRBJ1-4; 9 bases fit TRBD1. Looked up from germline, CDR1 is PRHDT and CDR2 is FYEKMQ (reference sequence). Germline trimming cut 5 bases from V and 10 bases from J; bases unmatched to any gene: 8. CDR3 length equals 14 residues. In DNA form, the CDR3 reads TGTGCCAGCAGCCTCCGGGACAGGGAGCGAAAACTGTTTTTT. Amino acid sequence: CASSLRDRERKLFF.

This chain connects TRBV2 to TRBJ1-2; 8 bases are shared with TRBD1. The V gene end was trimmed by 2 bases and the J gene end by 5 bases; junction bases not matched to a gene: 7. The germline gives CDR1 SNHLY, CDR2 FYNNEI. The CDR3 runs 15 residues. The CDR3 here is CASSELDRVSYGYTF. The CDR3 coding sequence is TGTGCCAGCAGTGAACTGGACAGGGTTTCATATGGCTACACCTTC. Variable domain in full (rest from reference TRBV2 and TRBJ1-2): EPEVTQTPSHQVTQMGQEVILRCVPISNHLYFYWYRQILGQKVEFLVSFYNNEISEKSEIFDDQFSVERPDGSNFTLKIRSTKLEDSAMYFCASSELDRVSYGYTFGSGTRLTVV.

This clone appeared once. The chain recombines TRBV6-1 with TRBJ1-2, with 12 bases fitting TRBD1. The junction had 4 bases not matched to a gene; V was cut back by 5 bases and J by 3 bases. Germline-derived CDR1 and CDR2 are MNHNS and SASEGT. There are 15 residues in the CDR3. The CDR3 DNA is TGTGCCAGCAGTCTGGGACAGGGGGCCGACTATGGCTACACCTTC. This sequence encodes CASSLGQGADYGYTF.

This clone was recorded only once. The V and J genes are TRBV30 and TRBJ1-4, with TRBD1 as a possible D gene (6 bases). V was shortened by 4 bases and J by 3 bases, with 9 bases between the two germline ends. Germline lookup yields CDR1 GTSNPN and CDR2 SVGIG (reference sequence). The CDR3 has 13 amino acids. DNA of the CDR3: TGTGCCTGGAAGGGGGTATCTAATGAAAAACTGTTTTTT. It yields the protein CAWKGVSNEKLFF. The complete variable domain, with remaining parts taken from reference TRBV30 and TRBJ1-4, reads SQTIHQWPATLVQPVGSPLSLECTVEGTSNPNLYWYRQAAGRGLQLLFYSVGIGQISSEVPQNLSASRPQDRQFILSSKKLLLSDSGFYLCAWKGVSNEKLFFGSGTQLSVL.

The gene calls are TRBV9 and TRBJ2-1; the D gene is possibly TRBD2 (6 bases). This CDR3 spans 14 amino acids. Trimming took off 7 bases at V and 6 bases at J, with 17 bases between the two ends. The germline V gene has CDR1 SGDLS and CDR2 YYNGEE. The DNA of the CDR3 is TGTGCCAGCTGCTCCAGACTAGTATGCAATGAGCAGTTCTTC. Amino acids: CASCSRLVCNEQFF.

This chain connects TRBV9 to TRBJ2-6, with D unresolved. This CDR3 comprises 15 residues. V lost 2 bases to trimming and J lost 0 bases, with 6 bases between them. The germline CDR1 and CDR2 sequences are SGDLS and YYNGEE. The DNA of the CDR3 is TGTGCCAGCAGCGTCTCAGACTCTGGGGCCAACGTCCTGACTTTC. The encoded protein is CASSVSDSGANVLTF.

The V call is TRBV27, the J call TRBJ2-1, with TRBD2 identical over 7 bases. The CDR3 loop spans 13 amino acids. Trimming took 6 bases from V and 9 from J; bases not matched to a gene: 8. The germline CDR1 and CDR2 sequences are MNHEY and SMNVEV (reference sequence). This CDR3 is CASRPTGGGEQFF. CDR3 nucleotides: TGTGCCAGCAGACCAACTGGGGGGGGTGAGCAGTTCTTC.

The chain links TRBV28 to TRBJ1-2, with 9 positions matching TRBD1. Germline V CDR1 and CDR2: MDHEN, SYDVKM. The CDR3 runs 14 residues. V gave up 5 bases and J gave up 5 bases; unmatched junction bases: 6. The CDR3 DNA reads TGTGCCAGCAGTATCCCGGGACAGGGTTATGGCTACACCTTC. This translates into CASSIPGQGYGYTF.

A few counts support this clone. This chain uses TRBV5-1 with TRBJ1-4; TRBD1 agrees at 11 bases. Germline assignment: CDR1 SGHRS and CDR2 YFSETQ. The CDR3 is 14 amino acids. The V gene end was trimmed by 5 bases and the J gene end by 8 bases; junction bases not matched to a gene: 5. The CDR3 DNA reads TGCGCCAGCAGGGGGGACAGGGGGTCCGAAAAACTGTTTTTT. It yields the protein CASRGDRGSEKLFF.

The rearrangement uses TRBV9 and TRBJ2-1; TRBD2 might be the D (5 bases). Between the trimmed V and J ends, which lost 0 bases and 8 bases, there was a span of 9 bases. The CDR3 extends over 13 amino acids. CDR1 and CDR2 (germline): SGDLS, YYNGEE. In DNA, the CDR3 is TGTGCCAGCAGCGTAGCTACGGGGTATGAGCAGTTCTTC. Protein: CASSVATGYEQFF.

This chain connects TRBV10-2 to TRBJ2-7; no definite D call. The CDR3 covers 13 residues. Germline V gene data show CDR1 as WSHSY and CDR2 as SAAADI. Trimming left V 0 bases short and J 1 base short, with 4 bases between. CDR3 amino acids: CASSESPSYEQYF. CDR3 nucleotides: TGCGCCAGCAGTGAGTCCCCATCCTACGAGCAGTACTTC.

The V gene is TRBV2, the J gene TRBJ1-6; 7 bases fit TRBD1. Germline loops: CDR1 SNHLY, CDR2 FYNNEI. The CDR3 covers 14 residues. J lost 8 bases, V lost 4 bases, and 5 bases had no gene match. In DNA form, the CDR3 reads TGTGCCAGCAGTGTACAGGGGCCGGATTCACCCCTCCACTTT. This gives the protein CASSVQGPDSPLHF.

The gene calls are TRBV5-4 and TRBJ1-1; TRBD1 aligns across 8 bases. The CDR3 runs 12 residues. Germline CDR1 reads SGHNT; CDR2 reads YYREEE (reference sequence). V shed 4 bases and J 11 bases; nucleotides not matched to a gene: 7. The chain's CDR3 is CASSTRQGRAFF. The DNA of the CDR3 is TGTGCCAGCAGCACCCGACAGGGGAGGGCTTTCTTT.